Following are 5 T cell receptor beta chains from one sample sequenced in a study of blood T cells in healthy people across ages. A J-beta primer mix and a sample-barcoded 5' primer were used in a second PCR of about 7 to 12 cycles. One entry per CDR3 protein results from TCRdb running MiXCR on the 5' RACE reads. There are under 1 million distinct CDR3 sequences in the sample; roughly 44% occur only once, and around 18% lies in the top ten. The sequencing sample was made of blood. Every receptor here comes from a man aged 55 to 70 in good health.

The V and J genes are TRBV7-2 and TRBJ1-1, with D perhaps TRBD1 (5 bases). From germline, CDR1 is SGHTA and CDR2 FQGNSA. This CDR3 is built from 17 residues. V was cut by 2 bases and J by 4 bases, with 20 bases left in between. CDR3 residues: CASSLRQGPRDSTEAFF. Written as DNA, the CDR3 is TGTGCCAGCAGCTTAAGGCAGGGCCCCCGGGATAGCACTGAAGCTTTCTTT.

This clonotype has a handful of counts. The rearrangement links TRBV20-1 to TRBJ2-7; D possibly corresponds to TRBD1 (6 bases). Germline CDR1 is DFQATT and CDR2 is SNEGSKA (reference sequence). The CDR3 has 16 residues. V lost 0 bases to trimming and J lost 2 bases, with 17 bases between them. Here the CDR3 DNA reads TGCAGTGCTAGAGATCTAAGGAAAACAGGGACCTACGAGCAGTACTTC. This translates into CSARDLRKTGTYEQYF.

This sequence joins TRBV20-1 and TRBJ2-6, with D possibly matching TRBD1 (6 bases). Trimming shortened V by 2 bases and J by 2 bases, and 16 bases separated the two germline ends. The CDR3 spans 17 residues. Germline assignment: CDR1 DFQATT and CDR2 SNEGSKA (reference sequence). DNA for the CDR3: TGCAGTGCTAGACCGAGACAGGCCCGAGCTGGGGCCAACGTCCTGACTTTC. It translates to CSARPRQARAGANVLTF.

This clonotype was found a few times. J is TRBJ1-2 and V is TRBV27; 7 bases line up with TRBD1. Germline values: CDR1 MNHEY, CDR2 SMNVEV (reference sequence). J lost 8 bases, V lost 2 bases, and 11 bases had no gene match. The length of the CDR3 is 15 residues. This chain's CDR3 is CASSLVATGPLGYTF. CDR3 sequence (DNA): TGTGCCAGCAGTTTAGTGGCGACAGGGCCTCTCGGCTACACCTTC.

This clonotype has just a few counts. V usage is TRBV20-1 and J usage is TRBJ2-5; 8 bases align to TRBD2. Per germline, CDR1 DFQATT and CDR2 SNEGSKA (reference sequence). This CDR3 spans 14 amino acids. The trim removed 6 bases at V and 1 base at J, leaving 7 bases unmatched. The CDR3 reads CSARTGTSQETQYF. In nucleotides, the CDR3 is TGCAGTGCCAGAACGGGGACTAGCCAAGAGACCCAGTACTTC.